The 8 T cell receptor beta chains reported below all come from one sample, sequenced in a study of blood T cell repertoires in COVID-19. The data were produced by immunoSEQ multiplex PCR, yet TCRdb's version contains in-frame clones alone and is incomplete. The sample has 210,000 or so clones, 75% to 85% seen once. Sequenced sample: peripheral blood. All receptors derive from a woman younger than 45 with COVID-19, enrolled during active disease.

The chain has TRBV5-1 and TRBJ2-1; 13 bases match TRBD2. CDR1 is SGHRS, CDR2 YFSETQ, per germline. The V gene end was trimmed by 3 bases and the J gene end by 6 bases; junction bases not matched to a gene: 3. This CDR3 region has 15 residues. The CDR3 is CASSWGLAGTNEQFF. The CDR3 region has the DNA TGCGCCAGCAGCTGGGGACTAGCGGGGACCAATGAGCAGTTCTTC.

In DNA form, the CDR3 reads TGTGCCAGCAGCGTAGCTCTGGCAGGGAAGTTTGGCGGGGAGCTGTTTTTT. It specifies CASSVALAGKFGGELFF. V is TRBV9 and J is TRBJ2-2; possibly TRBD1 for D (5 bases). V was clipped by 0 bases and J by 7 bases, with 19 bases between them. This CDR3 spans 17 amino acids. Germline V lookup: CDR1 SGDLS, CDR2 YYNGEE.

V is TRBV5-1 and J is TRBJ2-7, with D tentatively TRBD2 (7 bases). The CDR3 loop spans 14 amino acids. V was shortened by 2 bases and J by 2 bases, with 11 bases between the two germline ends. Per germline, CDR1 SGHRS and CDR2 YFSETQ. The CDR3 bases are TGCGCCAGCAGCTTTGGAGGGGGGGCCTACGAGCAGTACTTC. Its translation is CASSFGGGAYEQYF.

This rearrangement joins TRBV28 to TRBJ2-7, with TRBD2 matching over 11 bases. The CDR3 is 16 amino acids. V shed 1 base, J shed 4 bases, and the junction held 6 bases outside the gene matches. The germline gives CDR1 MDHEN, CDR2 SYDVKM. In nucleotides, the CDR3 is TGTGCCAGCAGTTTATCAAGACTAGCGGGGAGGTACGAGCAGTACTTC. Translating gives CASSLSRLAGRYEQYF.

The chain uses TRBV15 and TRBJ2-7; 11 bases align to TRBD2. This CDR3 comprises 15 residues. Trimming at V came to 3 bases and at J to 2 bases, leaving 3 bases not matched to a gene. CDR1 and CDR2 (germline): LNHNV, YYDKDF (reference sequence). CDR3 region: CATSSGTSGTYEQYF. The CDR3 region has the DNA TGTGCCACCAGCAGTGGGACTAGCGGAACCTACGAGCAGTACTTC.

This chain connects TRBV27 to TRBJ1-5; D ambiguous. CDR3 length equals 13 residues. The V and J ends lost 2 bases and 5 bases respectively, with 7 bases between them. Germline CDR1 reads MNHEY; CDR2 reads SMNVEV (reference sequence). CDR3 nucleotide sequence: TGTGCCAGCAGTTTAATGTATGATCAGCCCCAGCATTTT. Its protein product is CASSLMYDQPQHF.

This clone was detected once. The CDR3 nucleotides read TGCGCCAGCAGCTTGGGAGGGTCGAACACCGGGGAGCTGTTTTTT. It is translated as CASSLGGSNTGELFF. V is TRBV5-1 and J is TRBJ2-2, with D perhaps matching TRBD2 (5 bases). CDR3 length: 15 residues. Per germline, CDR1 SGHRS and CDR2 YFSETQ. Trimming removed 0 bases from V and 0 bases from J, with 6 bases in between.

J is TRBJ2-3 and V is TRBV30, with TRBD1 matching 10 bases. CDR1 is GTSNPN and CDR2 is SVGIG in the germline V gene (reference sequence). This CDR3 is built from 15 residues. Losses at the gene ends were 0 bases for V and 6 bases for J; bases not matched to a gene: 6. The CDR3 protein is CAWSVMGQGKDTQYF. CDR3 nucleotide sequence: TGTGCCTGGAGTGTAATGGGACAGGGGAAGGATACGCAGTATTTT.